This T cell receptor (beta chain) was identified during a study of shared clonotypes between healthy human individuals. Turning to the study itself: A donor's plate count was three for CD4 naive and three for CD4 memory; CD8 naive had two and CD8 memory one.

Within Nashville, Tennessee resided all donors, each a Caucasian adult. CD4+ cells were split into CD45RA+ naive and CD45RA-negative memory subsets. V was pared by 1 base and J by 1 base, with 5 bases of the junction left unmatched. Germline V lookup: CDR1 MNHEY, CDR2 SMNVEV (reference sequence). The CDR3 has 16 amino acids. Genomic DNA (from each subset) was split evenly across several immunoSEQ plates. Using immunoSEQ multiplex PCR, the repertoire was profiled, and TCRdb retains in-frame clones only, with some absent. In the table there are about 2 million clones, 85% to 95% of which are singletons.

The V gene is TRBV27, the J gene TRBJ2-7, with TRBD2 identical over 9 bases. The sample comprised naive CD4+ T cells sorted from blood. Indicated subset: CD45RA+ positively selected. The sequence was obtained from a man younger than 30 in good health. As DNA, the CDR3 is TGTGCCAGCAGTTTATGGTTAAGCGGGGGGTCCTACGAGCAGTACTTC. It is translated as CASSLWLSGGSYEQYF.